The 5 T cell receptor beta chains presented below share a single source sample, sequenced in a study of CD8 T cells in ankylosing spondylitis listed by TCRdb under 2017. Library prep was done by 5' RACE. The sequencer was an Illumina HiSeq 2500. TCRdb's own reprocessing of the public reads used fastp at Q25 and MiXCR and kept productive beta chains. Identical CDR3 proteins give one entry, which carries the most common genes and DNA. This sample comprises about 240,000 distinct CDR3 sequences, about 10% of them detected only once. In total, the top ten clones hold less than 7.5% of the sample. Sequenced material: blood, either unsorted or a sorted T cell fraction (not recorded which). These receptors were taken from a male donor with ankylosing spondylitis or in good health (not recorded which).

This clonotype was counted at least ten times. The V and J genes are TRBV5-1 and TRBJ2-2; maybe TRBD1 (5 bases). Trimming stripped 4 bases from V and 0 bases from J, with 16 bases between. The CDR3 has 17 residues. The germline CDR1 and CDR2 sequences are SGHRS and YFSETQ. CDR3 sequence reads: CASSPTSQGANTGELFF. Written as DNA, the CDR3 is TGCGCCAGCAGCCCCACATCCCAGGGTGCGAACACCGGGGAGCTGTTTTTT.

V gene TRBV2 combines with J gene TRBJ2-1; tentative D call: TRBD2 (5 bases). The V gene lost 4 bases and the J gene lost 0 bases, with 10 bases spanning the gap. The CDR3 covers 15 residues. Germline loops: CDR1 SNHLY, CDR2 FYNNEI. This CDR3 reads CASSGPGSSYNEQFF. The CDR3 DNA reads as TGTGCCAGCAGTGGACCGGGAAGCTCCTACAATGAGCAGTTCTTC.

This clonotype was observed many times. The chain employs TRBV12-3 or TRBV12-4 and TRBJ2-2; 11 positions agree with TRBD2. J was trimmed by 6 bases and V by 6 bases; bases with no gene match: 6. The CDR3 totals 15 residues. The CDR3 nucleotides read TGTGCCAGCAGCCCCCGACTAGCGGGGCCCGGGGAGCTGTTTTTT. Its protein product is CASSPRLAGPGELFF.

There are many counts of this clonotype. The chain is built from TRBV4-2 and TRBJ2-1, with D possibly matching TRBD1 (5 bases). This CDR3 is 14 amino acids long. Germline values: CDR1 LGHNA, CDR2 YNFKEQ. V lost 3 bases and J lost 3, with 9 bases in between. CDR3 region: CASSHPDIYNEQFF. The CDR3, as DNA: TGTGCCAGCAGCCACCCGGACATCTACAATGAGCAGTTCTTC.

This clonotype was recorded at least ten times. CDR3 sequence: CASSSNNEYEQYF. The CDR3 DNA follows: TGTGCCAGCAGCTCCAATAACGAATACGAGCAGTACTTC. J is TRBJ2-7 and V is TRBV7-3; D remains ambiguous. Germline V gives CDR1 SGHTA, CDR2 FQGTGA. CDR3 length: 13 amino acids. V was shortened by 4 bases and J by 4 bases, with 11 bases between the two germline ends. The whole variable domain, remainder taken from reference TRBV7-3 and TRBJ2-7, is GAGVSQTPSNKVTEKGKYVELRCDPISGHTALYWYRQSLGQGPEFLIYFQGTGAADDSGLPNDRFFAVRPEGSVSTLKIQRTERGDSAVYLCASSSNNEYEQYFGPGTRLTVT.